Following are 17 T cell receptor beta chains from one sample sequenced in a study of early T cells in non-severe SARS-CoV-2 infection. TCRdb reanalysed the 5' RACE reads using MiXCR and keeps one entry per CDR3 protein. Of under 50,000 distinct CDR3 sequences in the sample, roughly 5.9% were seen once. Sequencing input: whole blood. Source of these receptors: an adult who was a healthcare worker with PCR-confirmed SARS-CoV-2 infection or an uninfected control (not recorded which).

There are many counts of this clonotype. The chain is built from TRBV4-1 and TRBJ1-5; D unclear. With 0 bases removed from V and 0 bases from J, the gap between germline ends came to 3 bases. Germline V lookup: CDR1 MGHRA, CDR2 YSYEKL. This CDR3 comprises 14 residues. CDR3 in amino acids: CASSQEYSNQPQHF. In DNA, the CDR3 is TGCGCCAGCAGCCAAGAATATAGCAATCAGCCCCAGCATTTT.

This clonotype was counted only a few times. The chain has TRBV30 and TRBJ2-1; D possibly corresponds to TRBD2 (6 bases). CDR1 is GTSNPN and CDR2 is SVGIG in the germline V gene (reference sequence). V was shortened by 0 bases and J by 6 bases, with 12 bases between the two germline ends. This CDR3 spans 14 amino acids. The CDR3 region has the DNA TGTGCCTGGAGTGTACCCGGGACTCGCAATGAGCAGTTCTTC. This encodes CAWSVPGTRNEQFF.

In this sample, this clonotype turned up many times. The genes are TRBV7-7 and TRBJ2-1; D remains unclear. Germline V CDR1 and CDR2: SSHAT, FNYEAQ (reference sequence). This CDR3 region has 13 residues. V lost 1 base, J lost 6 bases, and 7 bases lay in between. In DNA, the CDR3 is TGTGCCAGCAGCTTAGGGCAGATCAATGAGCAGTTCTTC. Residues: CASSLGQINEQFF.

This clonotype was detected only a few times. The chain carries TRBV25-1 and TRBJ2-5, with 8 nucleotides matching TRBD1. The CDR3 consists of 13 residues. CDR1 MGHDK and CDR2 SYGVNS come from the germline V gene. Germline trimming cut 5 bases from V and 6 bases from J; bases unmatched to any gene: 5. CDR3 bases: TGTGCCAGCAGTATTACAGGGGGTAAGACCCAGTACTTC. Amino acid sequence: CASSITGGKTQYF.

This clonotype was seen a handful of times. The CDR3 here is CASGLANRDGTQYF. CDR3 DNA: TGTGCTAGTGGTTTGGCTAACAGGGACGGGACCCAGTACTTC. The chain links TRBV12-5 to TRBJ2-5; D may be TRBD1 (6 bases). Trimming removed 1 base at V and 7 bases at J, with 13 bases between. The CDR3 is made up of 14 amino acids. CDR1 is LGHNT, CDR2 FRNRAP, per germline. Based on the CDR3 plus reference TRBV12-5 and TRBJ2-5, the full variable domain is DARVTQTPRHKVTEMGQEVTMRCQPILGHNTVFWYRQTMMQGLELLAYFRNRAPLDDSGMPKDRFSAEMPDATLATLKIQPSEPRDSAVYFCASGLANRDGTQYFGPGTRLLVL.

This clonotype was observed many times. Germline is not matched at one junction end, which may reflect a read error. The rearrangement links TRBV7-7 to TRBJ2-3, with 12 nucleotides matching TRBD1. Germline-derived CDR1 and CDR2 are SSHAT and FNYEAQ (reference sequence). CDR3 length: 15 amino acids. The CDR3 sequence: CASSTGTGGADTQYF. The CDR3 nucleotides are TGTGCTAGCAGCACCGGGACAGGGGGCGCAGATACGCAGTATTTT.

This clonotype was recorded many times. The chain joins TRBV7-9 to TRBJ1-4; TRBD1 might be the D (6 bases). Trimming shortened V by 4 bases and J by 5 bases, and 11 bases separated the two germline ends. Germline V lookup: CDR1 SEHNR, CDR2 FQNEAQ (reference sequence). The CDR3 loop spans 14 amino acids. The CDR3, as DNA: TGTGCCAGCAGCTCCAGGGGAATCAATGAAAAACTGTTTTTT. Encoded protein: CASSSRGINEKLFF.

As DNA, the CDR3 is TGTGCCAGCAGCTTATCCACAGGGACGGGCAATCAGCCCCAGCATTTT. This translates into CASSLSTGTGNQPQHF. The J gene is TRBJ1-5, the V gene TRBV7-9, with D perhaps TRBD1 (6 bases). The ends were cut back, 2 bases at V and 2 bases at J, with 13 bases in the middle. Per the germline V gene, CDR1 is SEHNR and CDR2 is FQNEAQ (reference sequence). The CDR3 has 16 residues.

This clonotype was seen once. The chain combines TRBV29-1 with TRBJ2-4, with 9 bases aligning to TRBD1. CDR1 and CDR2 (germline): SQVTM, ANQGSEA. Trimming took 3 bases from V and 9 from J; bases not matched to a gene: 6. This CDR3 is built from 13 residues. CDR3 sequence (DNA): TGCAGCGTTGAGAGACAGGGGGGGAGCATTCAGTACTTC. It specifies CSVERQGGSIQYF.

This clonotype has at least ten counts. The rearrangement uses TRBV10-2 and TRBJ1-6, with TRBD1 as a possible D gene (6 bases). Germline lookup yields CDR1 WSHSY and CDR2 SAAADI. This CDR3 is built from 15 residues. Trimming took off 7 bases at V and 10 bases at J, with 20 bases between the two ends. CDR3 loop: CASNEGDPTRSPLHF. CDR3 DNA sequence: TGCGCCAGCAACGAGGGGGACCCTACTCGGTCACCCCTCCACTTT.

The chain combines TRBV27 with TRBJ2-7; 9 nucleotides align to TRBD1. CDR3 length: 16 amino acids. The V gene end was trimmed by 2 bases and the J gene end by 0 bases; junction bases not matched to a gene: 5. CDR1 is MNHEY and CDR2 is SMNVEV in the germline V gene (reference sequence). The CDR3 region has the DNA TGTGCCAGCAGTTTACTGACAGGGGGAAGCTCCTACGAGCAGTACTTC. Protein product: CASSLLTGGSSYEQYF.

This clonotype was counted at least ten times. The gene calls are TRBV6-5 and TRBJ1-1, with 7 bases aligning to TRBD1. Per the germline V gene, CDR1 is MNHEY and CDR2 is SVGAGI. With V trimmed by 5 bases and J by 2 bases, 11 bases remained unmatched. CDR3 length: 16 amino acids. CDR3 DNA: TGTGCCAGCAGTGGGTTTGCGAGGGGGCGAAACACTGAAGCTTTCTTT. Its translation: CASSGFARGRNTEAFF.

This clonotype has just a few counts. V usage is TRBV9 and J usage is TRBJ2-7, with a possible D match to TRBD1 (6 bases). The CDR3 totals 14 residues. V was pared by 2 bases and J by 2 bases, with 11 bases between. Per the germline V gene, CDR1 is SGDLS and CDR2 is YYNGEE. The DNA of the CDR3 is TGTGCCAGCAGCGTCGACCGGACAGCCTACGAGCAGTACTTC. Translated, it gives CASSVDRTAYEQYF.

Comment on this clonotype: This clone may be a read error of a much larger clone one base away. The conserved closing phenylalanine or tryptophan is absent in this CDR3, likely reflecting a read error. The CDR3 is CASSLQNSPLHC. In nucleotides, the CDR3 is TGTGCCAGCAGCTTACAGAATTCACCCCTCCACTGT. The chain links TRBV7-2 to TRBJ1-6, with D uncertain. Germline CDR1 SGHTA, CDR2 FQGNSA. The CDR3 covers 12 residues. V gave up 2 bases and J gave up 7 bases, with 3 bases separating them.

A few counts support this clonotype. The gene calls are TRBV29-1 and TRBJ1-4, with TRBD1 matching over 10 bases. The CDR3 has 14 residues. Germline loops: CDR1 SQVTM, CDR2 ANQGSEA. The V segment lost 7 bases and the J segment 7 bases; nucleotides outside the gene matches: 9. The DNA of the CDR3 is TGCAGCGCCTCGACAGGGGGCAACGGTGAAAAACTGTTTTTT. Amino acids: CSASTGGNGEKLFF.

This clonotype was counted at least ten times. The chain carries TRBV10-3 and TRBJ2-3, with D possibly being TRBD2 (6 bases). CDR3 size: 15 residues. Germline CDR1 ENHRY, CDR2 SYGVKD. Deletions cut 6 bases from V and 7 bases from J, with 20 bases between. CDR3 in amino acids: CAIRKTRDNDNTQYF. DNA of the CDR3: TGTGCCATCAGGAAGACTAGAGACAATGACAATACGCAGTATTTT.

This clonotype has at least ten counts. The J gene is TRBJ1-5, the V gene TRBV6-2 or TRBV6-3, with D possibly matching TRBD1 (5 bases). This CDR3 region has 14 residues. The V gene's germline CDR1 is MNHEY and CDR2 SVGEGT. Deletions cut 5 bases from V and 8 bases from J, with 16 bases between. This chain's CDR3 is CASSGLRAREPQHF. CDR3 DNA sequence: TGTGCCAGCAGTGGACTACGAGCCAGGGAGCCCCAGCATTTT.